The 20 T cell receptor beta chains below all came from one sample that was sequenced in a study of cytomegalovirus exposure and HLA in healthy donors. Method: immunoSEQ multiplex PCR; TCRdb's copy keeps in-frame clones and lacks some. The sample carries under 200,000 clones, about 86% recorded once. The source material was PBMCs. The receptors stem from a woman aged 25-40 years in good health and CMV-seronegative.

The DNA for the CDR3 is TGTGCCAGCAGTTTAGAAGGGACCCAGTACTTC. Encoded protein: CASSLEGTQYF. The V call is TRBV28, the J call TRBJ2-5; D is undetermined. The CDR3 loop spans 11 amino acids. Germline V gives CDR1 MDHEN, CDR2 SYDVKM. Trimming stripped 2 bases from V and 7 bases from J, with 5 bases between.

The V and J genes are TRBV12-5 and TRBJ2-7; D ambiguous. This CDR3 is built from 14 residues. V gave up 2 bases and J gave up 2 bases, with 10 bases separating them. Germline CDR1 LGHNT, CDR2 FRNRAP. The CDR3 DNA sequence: TGTGCTAGTGGTTTGAACAATATCCCCTACGAGCAGTACTTC. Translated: CASGLNNIPYEQYF.

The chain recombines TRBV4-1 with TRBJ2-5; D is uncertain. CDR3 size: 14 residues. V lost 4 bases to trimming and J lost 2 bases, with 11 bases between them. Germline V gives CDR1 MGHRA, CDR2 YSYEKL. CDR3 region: CASSPTPTQETQYF. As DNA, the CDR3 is TGCGCCAGCAGCCCCACGCCTACGCAAGAGACCCAGTACTTC.

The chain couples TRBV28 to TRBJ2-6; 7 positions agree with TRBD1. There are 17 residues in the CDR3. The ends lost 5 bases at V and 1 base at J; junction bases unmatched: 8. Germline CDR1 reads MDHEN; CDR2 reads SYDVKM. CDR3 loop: CASSLRQGRSGANVLTF. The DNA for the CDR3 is TGTGCCAGCAGTCTGCGACAGGGTAGGTCTGGGGCCAACGTCCTGACTTTC.

The CDR3 sequence is CASSLDPPTGGTEAFF. The CDR3 region has the DNA TGTGCCAGCAGCTTGGACCCCCCAACAGGGGGCACTGAAGCTTTCTTT. The chain uses TRBV5-4 and TRBJ1-1; 8 bases match TRBD1. J gave up 4 bases and V 0 bases, and 8 bases lay outside the gene matches. Germline values: CDR1 SGHNT, CDR2 YYREEE (reference sequence). This CDR3 has 16 amino acids.

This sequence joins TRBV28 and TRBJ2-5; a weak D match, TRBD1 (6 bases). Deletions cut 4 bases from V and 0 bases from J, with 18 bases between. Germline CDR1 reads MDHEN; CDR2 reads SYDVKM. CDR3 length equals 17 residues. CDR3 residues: CASSSGTAGANQETQYF. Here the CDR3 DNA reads TGTGCCAGCAGTTCTGGCACGGCAGGGGCCAACCAAGAGACCCAGTACTTC. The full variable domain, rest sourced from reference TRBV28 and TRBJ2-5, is DVKVTQSSRYLVKRTGEKVFLECVQDMDHENMFWYRQDPGLGLRLIYFSYDVKMKEKGDIPEGYSVSREKKERFSLILESASTNQTSMYLCASSSGTAGANQETQYFGPGTRLLVL.

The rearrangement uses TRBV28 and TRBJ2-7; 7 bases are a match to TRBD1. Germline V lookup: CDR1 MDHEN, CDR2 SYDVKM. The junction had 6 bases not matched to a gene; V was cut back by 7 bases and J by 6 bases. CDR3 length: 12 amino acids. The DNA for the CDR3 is TGTGCCAGCATCGGGGACAGACCCGAGCAGTACTTC. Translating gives CASIGDRPEQYF.

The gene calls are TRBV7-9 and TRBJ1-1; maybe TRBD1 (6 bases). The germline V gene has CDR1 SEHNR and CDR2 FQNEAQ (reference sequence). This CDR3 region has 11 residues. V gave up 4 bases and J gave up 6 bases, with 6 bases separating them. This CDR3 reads CASSSGAEAFF. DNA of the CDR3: TGTGCCAGCAGCTCAGGGGCTGAAGCTTTCTTT.

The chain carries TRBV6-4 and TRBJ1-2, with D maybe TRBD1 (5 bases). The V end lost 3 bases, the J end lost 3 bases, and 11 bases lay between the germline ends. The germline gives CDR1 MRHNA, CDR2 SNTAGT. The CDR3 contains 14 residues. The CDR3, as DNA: TGTGCCAGCAGTGAATCGCCAGGGTACTATGGCTACACCTTC. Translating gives CASSESPGYYGYTF.

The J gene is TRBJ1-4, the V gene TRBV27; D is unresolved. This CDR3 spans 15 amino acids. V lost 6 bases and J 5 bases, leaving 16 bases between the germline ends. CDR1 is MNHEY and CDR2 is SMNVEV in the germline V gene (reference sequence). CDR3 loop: CASSEKWVGNEKLFF. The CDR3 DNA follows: TGTGCCAGCAGCGAGAAGTGGGTCGGGAATGAAAAACTGTTTTTT.

CDR3 region: CASSVGGSYNEQFF. The DNA for the CDR3 is TGTGCCAGCAGCGTCGGGGGCTCCTACAATGAGCAGTTCTTC. The chain recombines TRBV9 with TRBJ2-1, with TRBD2 as a possible D gene (6 bases). In germline, CDR1 is SGDLS, CDR2 YYNGEE. CDR3 size: 14 residues. V gave up 2 bases and J gave up 0 bases, with 6 bases separating them.

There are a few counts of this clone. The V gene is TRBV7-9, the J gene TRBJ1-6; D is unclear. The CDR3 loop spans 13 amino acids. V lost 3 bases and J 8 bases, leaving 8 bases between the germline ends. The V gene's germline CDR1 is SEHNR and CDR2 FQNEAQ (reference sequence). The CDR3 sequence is CASSFGEDSPLHF. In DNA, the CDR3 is TGTGCCAGCAGCTTTGGTGAGGATTCACCCCTCCACTTT.

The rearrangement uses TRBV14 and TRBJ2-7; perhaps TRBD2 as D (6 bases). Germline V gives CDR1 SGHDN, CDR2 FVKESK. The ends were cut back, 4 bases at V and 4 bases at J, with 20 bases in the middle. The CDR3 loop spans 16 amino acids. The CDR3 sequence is CASSPPGLGGYYEQYF. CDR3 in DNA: TGTGCCAGCAGCCCCCCCGGCCTGGGGGGATATTACGAGCAGTACTTC.

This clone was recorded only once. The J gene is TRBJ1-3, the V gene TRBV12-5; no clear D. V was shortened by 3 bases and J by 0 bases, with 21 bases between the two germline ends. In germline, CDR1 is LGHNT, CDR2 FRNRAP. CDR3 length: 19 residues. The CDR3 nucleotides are TGTGCTAGTGGTTTTTTGGAAATGACAATGATATACTCTGGAAACACCATATATTTT. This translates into CASGFLEMTMIYSGNTIYF.

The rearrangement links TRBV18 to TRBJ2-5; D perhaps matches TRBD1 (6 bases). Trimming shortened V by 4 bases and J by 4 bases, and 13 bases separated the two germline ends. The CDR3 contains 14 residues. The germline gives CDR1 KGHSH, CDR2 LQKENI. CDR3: CASSRSGVLETQYF. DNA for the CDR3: TGTGCCAGCTCACGCTCAGGGGTGTTAGAGACCCAGTACTTC.

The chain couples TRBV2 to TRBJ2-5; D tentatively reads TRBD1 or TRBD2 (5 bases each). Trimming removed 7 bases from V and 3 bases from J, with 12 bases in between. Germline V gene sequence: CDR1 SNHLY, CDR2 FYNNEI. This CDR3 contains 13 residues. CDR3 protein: CASNRDQKETQYF. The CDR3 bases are TGTGCCAGCAACCGGGACCAAAAAGAGACCCAGTACTTC.

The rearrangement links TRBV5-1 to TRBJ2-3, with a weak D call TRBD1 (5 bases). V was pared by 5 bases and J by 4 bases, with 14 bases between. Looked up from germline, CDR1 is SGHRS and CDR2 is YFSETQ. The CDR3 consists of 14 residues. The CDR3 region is CASRAQASADTQYF. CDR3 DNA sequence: TGCGCCAGCAGGGCACAGGCCAGCGCAGATACGCAGTATTTT.

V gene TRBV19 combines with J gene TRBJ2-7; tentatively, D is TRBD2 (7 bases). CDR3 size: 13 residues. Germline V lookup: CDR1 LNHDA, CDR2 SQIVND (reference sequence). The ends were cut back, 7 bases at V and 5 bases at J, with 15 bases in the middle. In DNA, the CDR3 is TGTGCCAGTAAGTCGGGGGGCGCGGACGAGCAGTACTTC. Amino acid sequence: CASKSGGADEQYF.

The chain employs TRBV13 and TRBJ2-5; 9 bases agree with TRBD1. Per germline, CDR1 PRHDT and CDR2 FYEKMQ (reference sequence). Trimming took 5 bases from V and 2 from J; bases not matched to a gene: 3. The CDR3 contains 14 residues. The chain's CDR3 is CASSAGTGQETQYF. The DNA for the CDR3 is TGTGCCAGCAGCGCCGGGACAGGGCAAGAGACCCAGTACTTC.

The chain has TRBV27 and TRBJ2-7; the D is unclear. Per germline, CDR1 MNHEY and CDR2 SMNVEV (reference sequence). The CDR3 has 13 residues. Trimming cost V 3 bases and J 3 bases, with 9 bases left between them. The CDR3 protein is CASSLSRRYEQYF. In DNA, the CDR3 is TGTGCCAGCAGTTTGTCCAGGCGCTACGAGCAGTACTTC.